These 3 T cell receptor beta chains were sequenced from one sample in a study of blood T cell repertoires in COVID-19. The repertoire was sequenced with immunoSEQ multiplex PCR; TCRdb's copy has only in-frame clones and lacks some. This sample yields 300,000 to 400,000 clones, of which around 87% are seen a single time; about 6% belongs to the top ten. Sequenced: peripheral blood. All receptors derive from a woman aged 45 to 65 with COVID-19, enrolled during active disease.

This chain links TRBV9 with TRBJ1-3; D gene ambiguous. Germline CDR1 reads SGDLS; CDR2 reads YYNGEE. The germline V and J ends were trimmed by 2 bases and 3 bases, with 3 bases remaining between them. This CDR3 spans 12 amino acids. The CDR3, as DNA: TGTGCCAGCAGCGTTTATGGAAACACCATATATTTT. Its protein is CASSVYGNTIYF.

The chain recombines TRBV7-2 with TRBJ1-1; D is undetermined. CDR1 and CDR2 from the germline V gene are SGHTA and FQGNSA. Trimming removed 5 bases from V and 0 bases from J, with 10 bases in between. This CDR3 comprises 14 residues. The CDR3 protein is CASSPTFLNTEAFF. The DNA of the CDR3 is TGTGCCAGCAGCCCTACCTTTTTGAACACTGAAGCTTTCTTT.

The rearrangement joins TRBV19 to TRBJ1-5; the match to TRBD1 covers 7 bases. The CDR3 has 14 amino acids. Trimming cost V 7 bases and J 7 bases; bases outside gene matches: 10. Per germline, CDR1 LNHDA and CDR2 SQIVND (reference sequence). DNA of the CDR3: TGTGCCAGTACACCCCGGACAGGATTCCAGCCCCAGCATTTT. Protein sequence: CASTPRTGFQPQHF.